The sequence of this T cell receptor beta chain was determined in a study of cytomegalovirus exposure and HLA in healthy donors (dated by TCRdb to the late 2010s). Describing the broader study: In an earlier analysis of several hundred of the donors, about 270 Gb of sequence data and some 100 million unique TCR beta sequences from roughly 180 million T cells were reported. The study profiled the T cell repertoires of hundreds of subjects by immunosequencing and related them to cytomegalovirus serostatus. About 280 gigabases of sequencing data and approximately 85 million unique TCR sequences were included in an early release covering roughly 700 HLA-typed donors. In addition to the first cohort of hundreds of subjects, a separate validation cohort of some 120 different subjects was used. An earlier analysis of roughly 580 of the donors used high-throughput TCR beta sequencing to judge whether each TCR beta V gene segment behaved as functional or pseudogenic. The later analysis used no new phenotypic data to find candidate immune exposures, relying instead on TCR beta sequences and their occurrence across donors. The number of donors typed differed by locus, with about 620-630 for A, B, C, DRB1 and DQB1, more than 500 for DQA1, about 610 for DPA1, and around 450 for DPB1. Among some 400 genotyped donors of the cohort, an average of around 250,000 unique TCR beta nucleotide sequences was sequenced per donor, of which about 19% were non-productive. Among the roughly 400 genotyped donors, under 90% belonged to the genetic ancestry cluster associated with self-reported Caucasian donors. A later analysis re-examined previously published TCR beta repertoires from 500 to 700 donors and added high-resolution HLA genotyping to investigate patterns of TCR occurrence. All discovery cohort repertoires had been generated on a single sequencing platform. To predict cytomegalovirus infection status, the study combined high-throughput TCR immunosequencing, statistical association of individual TCRs with disease status, and machine learning. Donor age, sex, ethnicity and CMV serostatus were compiled alongside the repertoire data. The study aimed to test whether signatures of past pathogen exposure could be identified by cataloging public T cell receptors. Genome-wide SNP genotypes for about 65% of the 666 donors were used in a later genetic analysis, which treated that subset as a discovery cohort. Because of strong linkage in the cohort, roughly five DR-DQ haplotypes were treated as single units for association and clustering. Class I and class II HLA loci were covered by the typing at four-digit resolution. Beyond this particular receptor, the publication reports: The authors suggested that the approach could potentially be extended to other disease states and immunological phenotypes. A later genetic analysis associated a missense DCLRE1C variant with V-gene and J-gene trimming of TCR beta chains, and an independent cohort replicated the association. In a later analysis, TCR association rates were found to vary across HLA loci, with the most associated TCRs seen for DRB1 alleles and the fewest for HLA-C alleles. In vitro tests confirmed that a few of the cytomegalovirus-associated TCR beta chains recognize cytomegalovirus antigens. This cohort had only TCR beta chains sequenced, and the lack of alpha or paired-chain data limited which features could be detected. A later analysis found that most CMV-associated TCR beta chains appeared HLA-restricted, with HLA associations seemingly driven largely by CMV exposure. At a false discovery rate of 0.05, a later analysis linked approximately 18,000 TCR beta sequences to specific HLA alleles. According to a later analysis, parvovirus B19, influenza, CMV and Epstein-Barr virus appeared linked to several top co-occurrence clusters. When HLA alleles, especially DR and DQ, strongly co-occurred, TCR associations were difficult to assign to individual alleles. Some IMGT-functional V segments, including TRBV6-2 and TRBV6-3, could not be told apart with the 87-base-pair reads, so those segments were excluded. Because counts were too low, about 15 rarely observed V segments, including chromosome 9 orphons, were left out of the earlier analysis of about 620 of the donors. The study gave a list of over 150 TCR beta chains associated with cytomegalovirus. In an earlier analysis of around 500 of the donors, most TCR beta V segments appeared in productive rearrangements about 90% or about 30% of the time, broadly matching IMGT annotations. CMV serostatus was the only immune exposure information available for the cohort. A cluster of highly shared sequence variants was judged likely to be a technical artifact of the sequencing pipeline. Cytomegalovirus status was reported to be diagnosed by the classifier with high specificity and sensitivity in both the original and validation cohorts. While some public TCRs were present in many individuals, most TCR sequences turned up only very rarely across donors. Presence/absence analyses assumed roughly uniform sequencing depth across donors, an assumption that may not hold. A later genetic analysis reported fewer N-insertions in productive TCRs among donors in an Asian-associated ancestry cluster than the approximately 700-donor mean. A further reported finding was that TCR beta sequences accurately predicted the HLA-A and HLA-B alleles for most subjects in the first cohort. In a later analysis, HLA-associated TCR beta chains showed more clonal expansion and lower generation probabilities than non-associated chains that were equally common. Because HLA typing was missing for some donors at each locus, association tests included only the typed subset. Linkage disequilibrium might explain the correlated functional status among segregating V segments, but an unknown experimental factor could not be ruled out.

The cohort consisted of approximately 690 healthy bone marrow donors. At the time of sampling, every cohort member was nominally healthy, though immune exposures that went unrecorded were likely present. The donor tested CMV seropositive and was one of the 289 seropositive cohort members. A peripheral blood sample was provided by each donor, and peripheral blood mononuclear cells were used for TCR beta sequencing. The Qiagen DNeasy Blood Extraction Kit was used to extract genomic DNA from the blood cell samples. The library was produced with the immunoSEQ multiplex PCR assay. For the multiplex PCR, a mixture combining 60 forward primers for TCR Vbeta segments and 13 reverse primers for TCR Jbeta segments was used. The CDR3 region of rearranged TCR beta genes was amplified from genomic DNA by a multiplex PCR assay. The amplified TCR beta libraries were sequenced on the Illumina HiSeq System as 87-base-pair reads. The original methods were these. In a later analysis, approximately 74 million unique TCR beta chains were counted across the approximately 640 repertoires, and roughly 11 million of these chains were shared by at least two donors. Raw reads were error-corrected and collapsed into unique sequences by a nearest-neighbor algorithm in which closely related sequences were merged to remove PCR and sequencing errors. CDR3 sequences were aligned to IMGT reference sequences to assign V, D and J gene segments. For a sequence to be retained, at least a six-nucleotide match to both a V gene segment and a J gene segment was required. Rearrangements were classified as productive when the CDR3 lacked stop codons and remained in frame with V and J, and all other rearrangements were classified as non-productive. CDR3 was defined according to IMGT convention as the region running from the second conserved V-encoded cysteine to the conserved J-encoded phenylalanine. The earlier analysis of some 580 of the donors excluded any sequence lacking an unambiguous match to a single V gene segment. In an earlier analysis of about 590 of the donors, a V segment was called functional when productive rearrangements were above 56.7%, and segregating when the standard deviation between donors exceeded 5%. A statistical classification framework was built for diagnosing cytomegalovirus status from the catalog of TCR beta chain sequences. In a later analysis, V and J genes were assigned by comparing TCR nucleotide sequences against IMGT/GENE-DB human TR gene sequences. In a later analysis, CDR3 sequences and most-parsimonious VDJ recombination scenarios were assigned using the TCRdist pipeline. In a later analysis, every TCR beta chain was defined by the combination of its CDR3 amino acid sequence and its V-gene family, and reads without a unique V-gene family were dropped. In a later analysis, 450 to 600 highly shared, low-generation-probability nucleotide sequences were removed to address suspected cross-contamination and a sequencing artifact. In a later analysis, a clonal expansion index was calculated for each public chain from normalized within-repertoire ranks of inferred template counts. In a later analysis, generation probabilities were computed using a VDJ recombination model fitted to out-of-frame rearrangements, and the results were checked against IGoR. A later analysis scored TCR-TCR, TCR-HLA and TCR-CMV co-occurrence with hypergeometric tests, applying a repertoire-size bias correction to TCR pairs. To estimate false discovery rates, a later analysis permuted the HLA or CMV assignments 20 times. A later analysis grouped co-occurring TCRs with DBSCAN, adding TCRdist sequence similarity when clustering within HLA-allele-positive subsets. Co-occurrence clustering excluded repertoires with fewer than 30,000 or more than 120,000 public chains, plus five with anomalous nucleotide sharing. The table was pulled from immuneACCESS by TCRdb, which kept in-frame rearrangements only. Such tables lose some clones; where checked, under half of the loss comes from unresolved V genes, and the rest has no known cause. V, J and clone size derive from that table, while D and trimming were established from the DNA sequence. For this sample there are 250,000 or so clones; 70% to 90% appear just once. 8% of the sample is taken by the ten largest.

Remarks on this clone: Its binding antigen is unknown. Per-base qualities were not stored, and no clone one base away is much larger.

CDR3 length: 14 amino acids, cysteine to phenylalanine. Just CDR3 DNA is preserved here, 42 bases in frame from base 1. Trimming removed 4 bases from V and 5 bases from J; the gene matches leave 5 bases unexplained. For CDR1 and CDR2, the germline V gene lists ENHRY and SYGVKD. This clonotype was sampled from a woman in her sixties in good health and CMV-seropositive. The sequenced sample consisted of PBMCs. This chain joins TRBV10-3 to TRBJ2-3, with 8 bases in between that match TRBD2. This receptor has the CDR3 CAISAGGPVDTQYF. The nucleotides are TGTGCCATCAGTGCGGGAGGGCCCGTAGATACGCAGTATTTT.